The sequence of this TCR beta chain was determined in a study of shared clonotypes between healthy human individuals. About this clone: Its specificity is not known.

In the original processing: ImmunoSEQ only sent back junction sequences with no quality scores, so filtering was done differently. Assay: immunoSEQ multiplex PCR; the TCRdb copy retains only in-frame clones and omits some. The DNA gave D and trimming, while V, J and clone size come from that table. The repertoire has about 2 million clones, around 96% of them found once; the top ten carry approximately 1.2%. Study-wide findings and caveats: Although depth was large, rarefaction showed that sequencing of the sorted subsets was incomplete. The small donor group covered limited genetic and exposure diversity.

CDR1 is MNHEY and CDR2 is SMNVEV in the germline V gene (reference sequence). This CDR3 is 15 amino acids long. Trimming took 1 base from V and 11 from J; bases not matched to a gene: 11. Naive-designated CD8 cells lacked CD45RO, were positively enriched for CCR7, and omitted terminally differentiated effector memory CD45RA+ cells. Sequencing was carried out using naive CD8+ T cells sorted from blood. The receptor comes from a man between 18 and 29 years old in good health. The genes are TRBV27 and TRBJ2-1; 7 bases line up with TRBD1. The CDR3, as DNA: TGTGCCAGCAGTTTATTTGACAGGGATAGTCACCAGCAGTTCTTC. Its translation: CASSLFDRDSHQQFF.